A single sample is the source of the 18 T cell receptor beta chains below, sequenced in a study of tumor-infiltrating lymphocytes in primary liver carcinoma. Reverse transcription of approximately 500 ng total RNA with a constant-region primer produced TCR beta cDNA. Investigators got TCR beta libraries out of three nested multiplex PCR rounds, done with slightly modified ARM-PCR. It was with TRBV1-TRBV30 forward primers and a C-beta reverse primer that the first two PCR rounds were run, at roughly 10 cycles each. In TCRdb, the multiplex PCR reads were re-called with MiXCR into one record per CDR3 protein. This table holds about 54,000 distinct CDR3 sequences, about 80% found once. DNA and RNA were both co-extracted from about 19-30 mg of bulk tissue that had not been sorted. Sample: liver tumor tissue from sampling region 2. Subset denoted: tumor region T2, inferior pole. These receptors all stem from a man aged 35-49 years with primary liver carcinoma and hepatitis B virus infection.

On this clonotype: One base away lies a much larger clone, so this may be a sequencing read error. The chain has TRBV7-9 and TRBJ1-5, with 7 bases lining up with TRBD1. The CDR3 contains 12 residues. From germline, CDR1 is SEHNR and CDR2 FQNEAQ (reference sequence). CDR3 nucleotides: TGTGCCAGCAGCTTAGGGGGACAGCCCCTGCATTTT. The encoded protein is CASSLGGQPLHF.

This clonotype was seen at least ten times. This chain connects TRBV28 to TRBJ2-3, with TRBD2 identical over 7 bases. The CDR3 has 18 residues. Germline lookup yields CDR1 MDHEN and CDR2 SYDVKM. V dropped 4 bases and J dropped 0; count of bases not matched to a gene: 13. In DNA, the CDR3 is TGTGCCAGCAGTTCTTCAATAGCGGGTCCAACTAGCACAGATACGCAGTATTTT. This gives the protein CASSSSIAGPTSTDTQYF.

In regard to this clonotype: One end of the junction varies from germline; a read error may be responsible. V gene TRBV11-2 combines with J gene TRBJ2-7; a weak D match, TRBD2 (7 bases). Per germline, CDR1 SGHAT and CDR2 FQNNGV. CDR3 size: 16 residues. CDR3: CASSQPTGGGAYEQYF. The CDR3 DNA reads as TGTGCCAGTAGCCAACCCACTGGGGGGGGGGCCTACGAACAGTACTTC.

Concerning this clonotype: A much bigger clone sits one base away, suggesting this may be a read error. This CDR3 fails to terminate in the conserved phenylalanine or tryptophan, so it likely reflects a read error. The V and J genes are TRBV6-5 and TRBJ2-7; the match to TRBD2 covers 10 bases. The CDR3 has 17 residues. Germline V gene data show CDR1 as MNHEY and CDR2 as SVGAGI. In nucleotides, the CDR3 is TGTGCCGGCAGCCTCCTAGGGCTTAGCGGGAGGCCGTACGAGCAGTACCTC. Its protein is CAGSLLGLSGRPYEQYL.

In this sample, this clonotype turned up once. The CDR3 does not close with the conserved phenylalanine or tryptophan, likely indicating a read error. CDR3 sequence: CASSQDMLAETQYY. CDR3 in DNA: TGCGCCAGCAGCCAAGATATGCTAGCGGAGACCCAGTACTAT. The chain links TRBV4-1 to TRBJ2-5, with TRBD2 as a possible D gene (6 bases). Germline CDR1 is MGHRA and CDR2 is YSYEKL. This CDR3 spans 14 amino acids. V lost 0 bases and J lost 5, with 10 bases in between.

This clonotype showed up many times. V and J are TRBV28 and TRBJ1-2, with 9 bases matching TRBD1. The CDR3 runs 13 residues. Unmatched junction bases numbered 4, after V lost 5 bases and J lost 6 bases. Germline CDR1 reads MDHEN; CDR2 reads SYDVKM. As DNA, the CDR3 is TGTGCCAGCAGTATAGACAGGGGGGATGGCTACACCTTC. Translating it yields CASSIDRGDGYTF.

As regards this clonotype: An end of the junction does not agree with germline; a read error may underlie this. Here the CDR3 reads CASKGLAGGNTRELFF. The CDR3 DNA is TGTGCCAGCAAAGGACTAGCGGGAGGGAACACCAGGGAGTTGTTTTTT. The V gene is TRBV25-1, the J gene TRBJ2-2, with TRBD2 matching over 15 bases. Germline V gene lookup returns CDR1 MGHDK and CDR2 SYGVNS. This CDR3 is 16 amino acids long.

Points on this clonotype: The junction departs from the called germline gene at one end, perhaps through a read error. The chain has TRBV6-1 and TRBJ2-7; D is possibly TRBD2 (6 bases). CDR3 length equals 15 residues. From germline, CDR1 is MNHNS and CDR2 SASEGT. The CDR3 region is CASIRGLALPYEQYF. As DNA, the CDR3 is TGCGCCAGCATTCGAGGGCTAGCGCTTCCCTACGAGCAGTACTTC.

V is TRBV12-3 or TRBV12-4 and J is TRBJ1-5; D gene uncertain. Trimming removed 5 bases at V and 7 bases at J, with 6 bases between. The CDR3 is 11 amino acids. The CDR3 is CASSIEQPQHF. CDR3 coding DNA: TGTGCCAGCAGTATAGAACAGCCCCAGCATTTT.

The rearrangement links TRBV29-1 to TRBJ2-5; 13 bases fit TRBD2. CDR3 length equals 15 residues. CDR1 and CDR2 (germline): SQVTM, ANQGSEA. The V segment lost 2 bases and the J segment 13 bases; nucleotides outside the gene matches: 13. CDR3 DNA: TGCAGCGTTGAAAGGGGGGGGACTAGCGGGGAGGCCCGGTACTTC. Translating gives CSVERGGTSGEARYF.

This chain links TRBV30 with TRBJ2-7; D gene unclear. Germline V CDR1 and CDR2: GTSNPN, SVGIG (reference sequence). Trimming stripped 5 bases from V and 6 bases from J, with 11 bases between. The CDR3 extends over 11 amino acids. CDR3: CAWRSAFEQYF. The CDR3 bases are TGTGCCTGGCGATCAGCCTTCGAGCAGTACTTC.

The chain is built from TRBV29-1 and TRBJ2-3; 7 nucleotides line up with TRBD1. The CDR3 loop spans 12 amino acids. The germline V gene has CDR1 SQVTM and CDR2 ANQGSEA. The V and J ends lost 4 bases and 15 bases, in that order; junction bases with no gene match: 13. As DNA, the CDR3 is TGCAGCGTTGTCGGGACAGCAGATACGTACTATTTT. Its translation is CSVVGTADTYYF.

This clonotype was detected only a few times. The conserved closing phenylalanine or tryptophan is absent in this CDR3, likely reflecting a read error. The chain combines TRBV29-1 with TRBJ2-2; 7 nucleotides line up with TRBD2. Germline V gene sequence: CDR1 SQVTM, CDR2 ANQGSEA. J was trimmed by 6 bases and V by 5 bases; bases with no gene match: 6. The CDR3 consists of 13 residues. DNA for the CDR3: TGCAGCGTTCGGACTAGTCTAGCCGGGGAGCTGTTTTAT. It translates to CSVRTSLAGELFY.

Remarks on this clonotype: The CDR3 carries no conserved terminal phenylalanine or tryptophan, so it likely arises from a read error. V gene TRBV12-3 or TRBV12-4 combines with J gene TRBJ2-7; 11 bases match TRBD1. V dropped 9 bases and J dropped 4; count of bases not matched to a gene: 5. The CDR3 covers 13 residues. The CDR3 DNA follows: TGTGCCAGTAGGACAGGGGGCTCTTACGAGCAGTACATC. Its translation: CASRTGGSYEQYI.

Concerning this clonotype itself: A much larger clone is a single base away; this may be a read error. V usage is TRBV7-8 and J usage is TRBJ2-5, with D uncertain. Germline loops: CDR1 SGHVS, CDR2 FQNEAQ. The CDR3 is 12 residues long. CDR3 in amino acids: CANSLSRETQYF. CDR3 nucleotide sequence: TGTGCCAACAGCTTATCCCGGGAGACCCAGTACTTC.

About this clonotype: It may be a read error: a sequence one base away is much more abundant. The chain is built from TRBV4-1 and TRBJ2-2; D call uncertain. From germline, CDR1 is MGHRA and CDR2 YSYEKL. There are 14 residues in the CDR3. The V end was cut by 8 bases, the J end by 0 bases, with 10 bases between. The CDR3 sequence is CASGPDPNTGELFF. The CDR3 DNA sequence: TGCGCCAGCGGACCCGACCCGAACACCGGGGAGCTGTTTTTT.

The rearrangement uses TRBV29-1 and TRBJ1-1; no clear D. CDR1 and CDR2 (germline): SQVTM, ANQGSEA. The CDR3 extends over 13 amino acids. Trimming left V 3 bases short and J 3 bases short, with 11 bases between. CDR3 DNA: TGCAGCGTTGATGACGACGGGGACACTGAAGCTTTCTTT. As protein: CSVDDDGDTEAFF. Supplemented by reference TRBV29-1 and TRBJ1-1, the full variable domain reads SAVISQKPSRDICQRGTSLTIQCQVDSQVTMMFWYRQQPGQSLTLIATANQGSEATYESGFVIDKFPISRPNLTFSTLTVSNMSPEDSSIYLCSVDDDGDTEAFFGQGTRLTVV.

Concerning this clonotype itself: An end of the junction does not agree with germline; a read error may underlie this. The chain has TRBV7-9 and TRBJ2-1, with D maybe TRBD1 (5 bases). The J call may be mistaken, given a closer DNA end match to TRBJ2-7. Germline-derived CDR1 and CDR2 are SEHNR and FQNEAQ (reference sequence). The CDR3 contains 18 residues. CDR3 sequence: CASSLSSGRDVLTDEQYF. CDR3 DNA sequence: TGCGCCAGCAGCTTAAGCTCTGGCAGGGATGTCCTTACAGATGAGCAGTACTTC.